A single sample is the source of the 32 T cell receptor beta chains below, sequenced in a study of CD8 T cells in ankylosing spondylitis. Antigen specificity for these receptors is unknown. General study results and limits: Characteristic, it appeared, of ankylosing spondylitis blood was a TCR beta motif of eight or nine highly homologous variants.

TCRdb independently ran MiXCR on the 5' RACE reads; one entry per CDR3 protein. The sample records about 390,000 distinct CDR3 sequences, approximately 20% being singletons. Sequenced material: blood, either unsorted or a sorted T cell fraction (not recorded which). These TCRs come from a male donor with ankylosing spondylitis.

Ten or more counts support this clonotype. The rearrangement links TRBV5-1 to TRBJ2-2, with 7 bases matching TRBD2. J was trimmed by 2 bases and V by 2 bases; bases with no gene match: 6. This CDR3 is 16 amino acids long. The germline V gene has CDR1 SGHRS and CDR2 YFSETQ. The CDR3 DNA sequence: TGCGCCAGCAGCTTCGCCGGGACTACCAACACCGGGGAGCTGTTTTTT. It encodes CASSFAGTTNTGELFF. Full variable domain (rest looked up from reference TRBV5-1 and TRBJ2-2): KAGVTQTPRYLIKTRGQQVTLSCSPISGHRSVSWYQQTPGQGLQFLFEYFSETQRNKGNFPGRFSGRQFSNSRSEMNVSTLELGDSALYLCASSFAGTTNTGELFFGEGSRLTVL.

This clonotype was detected only a few times. The chain is built from TRBV5-1 and TRBJ2-2; D is uncertain. Germline V gene lookup returns CDR1 SGHRS and CDR2 YFSETQ. V lost 0 bases to trimming and J lost 4 bases, with 16 bases between them. This CDR3 is built from 17 residues. CDR3 sequence: CASSLAMFGMGTGELFF. The CDR3 DNA reads as TGCGCCAGCAGCTTGGCGATGTTTGGGATGGGCACCGGGGAGCTGTTTTTT.

This clonotype has more than one count but fewer than ten. The gene calls are TRBV4-2 and TRBJ1-5; perhaps TRBD1 as D (6 bases). V was clipped by 1 base and J by 4 bases, with 11 bases between them. The CDR3 covers 15 residues. Germline assignment: CDR1 LGHNA and CDR2 YNFKEQ. The CDR3 loop is CASSQAGQYNQPQHF. The CDR3 coding sequence is TGTGCCAGCAGCCAAGCAGGACAGTATAATCAGCCCCAGCATTTT.

This chain connects TRBV4-1 to TRBJ2-3; TRBD2 agrees at 8 bases. V was clipped by 1 base and J by 3 bases; unmatched bases: 15. The CDR3 has 19 residues. Germline V lookup: CDR1 MGHRA, CDR2 YSYEKL. CDR3 region: CASSQVVSGRSGRTDTQYF. CDR3 sequence (DNA): TGCGCCAGCAGCCAAGTAGTGAGCGGGAGATCGGGACGGACAGATACGCAGTATTTT.

The V gene is TRBV6-2 or TRBV6-3, the J gene TRBJ2-7; D ambiguous. The CDR3 runs 13 residues. The germline V and J ends were trimmed by 6 bases and 4 bases, with 13 bases remaining between them. The germline gives CDR1 MNHEY, CDR2 SVGEGT. The CDR3: CASRAPAQYEQYF. As DNA, the CDR3 is TGTGCCAGCAGAGCGCCTGCCCAGTACGAGCAGTACTTC.

This clonotype was counted between two and nine times. The V and J genes are TRBV6-5 and TRBJ1-5; the match to TRBD1 covers 9 bases. The CDR3 has 15 amino acids. Germline CDR1 is MNHEY and CDR2 is SVGAGI. The junction had 8 bases not matched to a gene; V was cut back by 6 bases and J by 5 bases. The CDR3 DNA is TGTGCCAGCAGCTTAAGTTGGACAGGGGATCAGCCCCAGCATTTT. Protein sequence: CASSLSWTGDQPQHF.

The rearrangement uses TRBV5-1 and TRBJ1-3; 7 bases are shared with TRBD1. V was clipped by 4 bases and J by 3 bases; unmatched bases: 7. The germline V gene encodes CDR1 SGHRS and CDR2 YFSETQ. The length of the CDR3 is 15 residues. The CDR3 loop is CASSVSGTDGNTIYF. In DNA form, the CDR3 reads TGCGCCAGCAGCGTCTCCGGGACAGATGGAAACACCATATATTTT. The full variable domain, completed using reference TRBV5-1 and TRBJ1-3, is KAGVTQTPRYLIKTRGQQVTLSCSPISGHRSVSWYQQTPGQGLQFLFEYFSETQRNKGNFPGRFSGRQFSNSRSEMNVSTLELGDSALYLCASSVSGTDGNTIYFGEGSWLTVV.

The rearrangement uses TRBV10-3 and TRBJ1-1, with 7 bases lining up with TRBD1. This CDR3 contains 13 residues. Germline loops: CDR1 ENHRY, CDR2 SYGVKD. The V gene end was trimmed by 2 bases and the J gene end by 9 bases; junction bases not matched to a gene: 6. This chain's CDR3 is CAISEGQENKAFF. DNA for the CDR3: TGTGCCATCAGTGAGGGACAGGAAAATAAAGCTTTCTTT.

This clonotype appeared a few times. The chain carries TRBV7-9 and TRBJ2-3, with TRBD1 matching 8 bases. The ends lost 5 bases at V and 2 bases at J; junction bases unmatched: 3. The germline CDR1 and CDR2 sequences are SEHNR and FQNEAQ (reference sequence). This CDR3 region has 14 residues. CDR3 residues: CASSRGQATDTQYF. CDR3 nucleotide sequence: TGTGCCAGCAGCCGGGGACAGGCCACAGATACGCAGTATTTT.

The table lists this clonotype with many counts. This chain joins TRBV25-1 and TRBJ1-1, with D possibly being TRBD1 (6 bases). Per the germline V gene, CDR1 is MGHDK and CDR2 is SYGVNS. The V end was cut by 6 bases, the J end by 3 bases, with 14 bases between. This CDR3 comprises 14 residues. The CDR3 spells CASSVEGDHTEAFF. The CDR3 DNA reads as TGTGCCAGCAGCGTCGAGGGGGACCACACTGAAGCTTTCTTT. Full variable domain (outside the CDR3, taken from reference TRBV25-1 and TRBJ1-1): EADIYQTPRYLVIGTGKKITLECSQTMGHDKMYWYQQDPGMELHLIHYSYGVNSTEKGDLSSESTVSRIRTEHFPLTLESARPSHTSQYLCASSVEGDHTEAFFGQGTRLTVV.

This clonotype has just a few counts. The chain is built from TRBV21-1 and TRBJ2-7; the table's TRBD1 call for D was not verified on the DNA. TRBV21-1 is described as a pseudogene. This CDR3 region has 17 residues. CDR3 in DNA: TGTGCCAGCAGCCCTTACACCGAAGGGGGTCCCTCGTACGAGCAGTACTTC. Translation gives CASSPYTEGGPSYEQYF.

This clonotype was counted only a few times. This rearrangement joins TRBV7-2 to TRBJ2-1; 10 nucleotides line up with TRBD2. The V segment lost 5 bases and the J segment 13 bases; nucleotides outside the gene matches: 11. Germline assignment: CDR1 SGHTA and CDR2 FQGNSA. This CDR3 contains 14 residues. The CDR3 is CASSRSESSGSQFF. The CDR3 coding sequence is TGTGCCAGCAGCCGATCGGAGTCTAGCGGGAGTCAGTTCTTC.

The rearrangement uses TRBV7-2 and TRBJ2-1; no clear D. CDR1 is SGHTA and CDR2 is FQGNSA in the germline V gene. Trimming left V 1 base short and J 6 bases short, with 7 bases between. There are 13 residues in the CDR3. The CDR3 is CASSLGVVNEQFF. CDR3 coding DNA: TGTGCCAGCAGCTTAGGAGTTGTCAATGAGCAGTTCTTC.

The gene calls are TRBV6-1 and TRBJ2-1; 11 bases line up with TRBD2. CDR1 is MNHNS, CDR2 SASEGT, per germline. Trimming removed 6 bases from V and 7 bases from J; junction bases left unmatched: 11. The CDR3 sequence is 16 residues long. The CDR3 DNA is TGTGCCAGCAGCTTGTTCACTAGCGGGAGTGCTAATGAGCAGTTCTTC. Translation: CASSLFTSGSANEQFF.

The genes are TRBV5-1 and TRBJ2-7, with D unclear. Germline values: CDR1 SGHRS, CDR2 YFSETQ. The CDR3 loop spans 12 amino acids. V was trimmed by 2 bases and J by 3 bases, leaving 6 bases between them. Here the CDR3 DNA reads TGCGCCAGCAGCTTCGACCGCTACGAGCAGTACTTC. It translates to CASSFDRYEQYF.

This clonotype has just a few counts. This chain uses TRBV19 with TRBJ2-5; 10 bases align to TRBD2. CDR1 and CDR2 (germline): LNHDA, SQIVND (reference sequence). CDR3 length: 16 amino acids. Trimming at V came to 5 bases and at J to 7 bases, leaving 13 bases not matched to a gene. The CDR3 nucleotides are TGTGCCAGTAGTGTTGGACTAGCGGCCTCCATTTGGACCCAGTACTTC. It translates to CASSVGLAASIWTQYF.

The table lists this clonotype with a few counts. The gene calls are TRBV5-4 and TRBJ2-5, with 15 positions matching TRBD2. This CDR3 contains 16 residues. CDR1 and CDR2 from the germline V gene are SGHNT and YYREEE (reference sequence). Losses at the gene ends were 3 bases for V and 5 bases for J; bases not matched to a gene: 5. CDR3 residues: CASSYGLAGGLETQYF. In DNA, the CDR3 is TGTGCCAGCAGCTACGGACTAGCGGGAGGGCTTGAGACCCAGTACTTC.

This clonotype was observed a handful of times. CDR3 bases: TGTGCCAGCAGCCGTTTAGCCCCATTCGGTGAGCAGTTCTTC. It codes for CASSRLAPFGEQFF. The chain has TRBV28 and TRBJ2-1, with D unresolved. The germline CDR1 and CDR2 sequences are MDHEN and SYDVKM. V was clipped by 6 bases and J by 9 bases, with 18 bases between them. This CDR3 comprises 14 residues.

The V call is TRBV20-1, the J call TRBJ2-7; D possibly corresponds to TRBD1 (6 bases). The CDR3 covers 15 residues. The germline CDR1 and CDR2 sequences are DFQATT and SNEGSKA (reference sequence). The V end lost 0 bases, the J end lost 4 bases, and 16 bases lay between the germline ends. CDR3 protein: CSARDIRQGTYEQYF. Written as DNA, the CDR3 is TGCAGTGCTAGAGATATTAGGCAGGGGACGTACGAGCAGTACTTC.

In its sample, this clonotype was seen a few times. V and J are TRBV6-5 and TRBJ1-5; 9 bases align to TRBD1. This CDR3 spans 16 amino acids. Losses at the gene ends were 1 base for V and 8 bases for J; bases not matched to a gene: 9. CDR1 is MNHEY and CDR2 is SVGAGI in the germline V gene. The CDR3 sequence is CASSYYGQGCVKPQHF. The DNA of the CDR3 is TGTGCCAGCAGTTACTATGGACAGGGGTGTGTGAAGCCCCAGCATTTT.

The table lists this clonotype with a few counts. The chain uses TRBV5-1 and TRBJ2-1; D call uncertain. Trimming shortened V by 4 bases and J by 2 bases, and 16 bases separated the two germline ends. Germline V gene lookup returns CDR1 SGHRS and CDR2 YFSETQ. The CDR3 sequence is 16 residues long. The CDR3 region has the DNA TGCGCCAGCAGCCCCCGGTCTAGAAGTACCTACAATGAGCAGTTCTTC. This gives the protein CASSPRSRSTYNEQFF. The full variable domain, its missing parts supplied by reference TRBV5-1 and TRBJ2-1, is KAGVTQTPRYLIKTRGQQVTLSCSPISGHRSVSWYQQTPGQGLQFLFEYFSETQRNKGNFPGRFSGRQFSNSRSEMNVSTLELGDSALYLCASSPRSRSTYNEQFFGPGTRLTVL.

The chain couples TRBV10-3 to TRBJ2-3, with 11 nucleotides matching TRBD1. The CDR3 loop spans 14 amino acids. The ends lost 10 bases at V and 2 bases at J; junction bases unmatched: 5. Germline-derived CDR1 and CDR2 are ENHRY and SYGVKD. CDR3 DNA sequence: TGTGCCACCGGGACAGGGGGACCCACAGATACGCAGTATTTT. It specifies CATGTGGPTDTQYF.

The chain links TRBV20-1 to TRBJ2-7, with TRBD1 identical over 9 bases. V lost 5 bases and J lost 2; bases outside the gene matches: 10. There are 15 residues in the CDR3. Looked up from germline, CDR1 is DFQATT and CDR2 is SNEGSKA (reference sequence). The CDR3 loop reads CSAPRRDRAPYEQYF. Here the CDR3 DNA reads TGCAGTGCTCCGCGCCGGGACAGGGCCCCCTACGAGCAGTACTTC.

This sequence joins TRBV3-1 and TRBJ2-5, with no clear D. Deletions cut 1 base from V and 4 bases from J, with 10 bases between. The CDR3 contains 14 residues. CDR1 is LGHDT, CDR2 YNNKEL, per germline (reference sequence). The CDR3 loop is CASSQARIGETQYF. The DNA of the CDR3 is TGTGCCAGCAGCCAAGCCCGGATAGGAGAGACCCAGTACTTC.

The rearrangement joins TRBV4-2 to TRBJ2-1, with 8 bases that match TRBD1. The CDR3 has 16 residues. V trimming: 0 bases; J trimming: 4 bases; junction bases outside the gene matches: 5. Germline CDR1 LGHNA, CDR2 YNFKEQ. The DNA of the CDR3 is TGTGCCAGCAGCCAAGATTTCCAGGGGGCGTACAATGAGCAGTTCTTC. Translating it yields CASSQDFQGAYNEQFF.

On this clonotype itself: The germline gene is not matched at one end of the junction; a read error may be the cause. The V gene is TRBV27, the J gene TRBJ2-1; 8 bases line up with TRBD2. The length of the CDR3 is 16 residues. CDR1 is MNHEY, CDR2 SMNVEV, per germline (reference sequence). CDR3 region: CASSFTGGPSSNGQFF. The CDR3 coding sequence is TGTGCCAGCAGTTTCACGGGAGGGCCCTCGAGTAATGGGCAGTTCTTC.

V is TRBV7-2 and J is TRBJ2-5; D not resolved. The germline V gene has CDR1 SGHTA and CDR2 FQGNSA. The V end was cut by 3 bases, the J end by 0 bases, with 8 bases between. This CDR3 is built from 14 residues. The DNA for the CDR3 is TGTGCCAGCAGCTTTGCAGTGTACCAAGAGACCCAGTACTTC. This sequence encodes CASSFAVYQETQYF.

This chain links TRBV27 with TRBJ2-3, with 7 bases identical to TRBD2. With V trimmed by 3 bases and J by 4 bases, 10 bases remained unmatched. The CDR3 consists of 16 residues. The germline gives CDR1 MNHEY, CDR2 SMNVEV (reference sequence). The CDR3 DNA follows: TGTGCCAGCAGTTTGCGACTAGCAGCTCGCGCAGATACGCAGTATTTT. Translation: CASSLRLAARADTQYF.

This chain connects TRBV6-2 or TRBV6-3 to TRBJ2-1; either TRBD1 or TRBD2 may fit D (5 bases each). Germline CDR1 MNHEY, CDR2 SVGEGT. This CDR3 region has 20 residues. Trimming pared 2 bases from V and 0 bases from J, leaving 23 bases between. CDR3 amino acids: CASSYEAGTRKTSSYNEQFF. In DNA form, the CDR3 reads TGTGCCAGCAGTTACGAAGCCGGGACGCGTAAAACTAGCTCCTACAATGAGCAGTTCTTC.

The chain couples TRBV29-1 to TRBJ1-4, with D unclear. This CDR3 contains 11 residues. The germline V gene has CDR1 SQVTM and CDR2 ANQGSEA. Trimming pared 0 bases from V and 7 bases from J, leaving 3 bases between. The CDR3 DNA follows: TGCAGCGTTGAAGAAGGTGAAAAACTGTTTTTT. The encoded protein is CSVEEGEKLFF.

V usage is TRBV5-1 and J usage is TRBJ2-7; D is possibly TRBD1 (7 bases). This CDR3 spans 14 amino acids. Germline assignment: CDR1 SGHRS and CDR2 YFSETQ. V lost 8 bases to trimming and J lost 3 bases, with 18 bases between them. CDR3 amino acids: CARKAGGQSYEQYF. In nucleotides, the CDR3 is TGCGCCAGGAAAGCCGGGGGACAGAGCTACGAGCAGTACTTC.

This clonotype has more than one count but fewer than ten. The chain employs TRBV20-1 and TRBJ2-7; possibly TRBD2 for D (7 bases). V shed 6 bases and J shed 4 bases, with 19 bases lying between them. CDR3 length: 14 amino acids. Germline V CDR1 and CDR2: DFQATT, SNEGSKA (reference sequence). The CDR3 sequence: CSAMEGDYRYEQYF. The CDR3, as DNA: TGCAGTGCCATGGAGGGGGACTACCGATACGAGCAGTACTTC.